The T cell receptor beta chain described here comes from a study of cytomegalovirus exposure and HLA in healthy donors. Study-wide context: An earlier analysis identified some 110 million unique TCR beta sequences in 150 million to 200 million T cells.

PCR involved 60 Vbeta and 13 Jbeta primers. Some clones are missing from TCRdb's copy, which holds only in-frame ones; the method was immunoSEQ multiplex PCR. The table shows approximately 140,000 clones, with nearly 80% occurring only once. There are a few counts of this clone. CDR1 is MNHNS and CDR2 is SASEGT in the germline V gene. The CDR3 covers 13 residues. The junction had 2 bases not matched to a gene; V was cut back by 5 bases and J by 6 bases. This chain joins TRBV6-1 and TRBJ2-2; 8 bases are shared with TRBD1. The source is a middle-aged man in good health and CMV-seropositive. Sequencing was performed on PBMCs. CDR3 DNA sequence: TGTGCCAGCAGTCAACAGGGGGCCGGGGAGCTGTTTTTT. Protein: CASSQQGAGELFF.